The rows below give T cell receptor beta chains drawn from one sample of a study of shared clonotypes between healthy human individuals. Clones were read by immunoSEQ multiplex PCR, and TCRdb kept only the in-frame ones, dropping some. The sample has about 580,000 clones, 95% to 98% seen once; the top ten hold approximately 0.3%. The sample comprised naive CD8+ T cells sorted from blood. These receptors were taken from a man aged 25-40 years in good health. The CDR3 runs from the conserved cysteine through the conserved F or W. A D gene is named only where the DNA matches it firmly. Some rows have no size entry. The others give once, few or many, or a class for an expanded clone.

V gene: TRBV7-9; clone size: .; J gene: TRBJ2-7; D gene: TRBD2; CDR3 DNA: TGTGCCAGCAGCTCTTCCAACAGCGGGAGTCGAGAGCAGTACTTC; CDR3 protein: CASSSSNSGSREQYF
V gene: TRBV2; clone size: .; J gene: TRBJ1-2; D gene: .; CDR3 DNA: TGTGCCAGCAGTGGACGGCCCAGCGATGGCTACACCTTC; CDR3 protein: CASSGRPSDGYTF
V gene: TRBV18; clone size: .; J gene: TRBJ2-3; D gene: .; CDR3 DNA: TGTGCCAGCTCACCGGGCAGCTCCACAGATACGCAGTATTTT; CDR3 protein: CASSPGSSTDTQYF
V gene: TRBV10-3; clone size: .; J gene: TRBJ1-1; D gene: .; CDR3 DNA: TGTGCCATCAGTCTACAGGGCGTGAACACTGAAGCTTTCTTT; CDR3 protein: CAISLQGVNTEAFF
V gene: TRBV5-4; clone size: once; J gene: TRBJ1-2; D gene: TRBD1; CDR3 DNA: TGTGCCAGCAGTAGAAGACAGGGGTCCGGATATGGCTACACCTTC; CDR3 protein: CASSRRQGSGYGYTF
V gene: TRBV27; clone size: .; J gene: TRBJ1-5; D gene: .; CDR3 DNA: TGTGCCAGCAGTTTAAATCCCGCGAGTCAGCCCCAGCATTTT; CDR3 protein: CASSLNPASQPQHF
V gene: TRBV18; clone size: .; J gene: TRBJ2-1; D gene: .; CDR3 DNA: TGTGCCAGCTCACCAACTAGCAGTGATGAGCAGTTCTTC; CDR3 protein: CASSPTSSDEQFF
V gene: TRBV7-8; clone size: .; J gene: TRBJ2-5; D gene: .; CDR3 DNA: TGTGCCAGCAGCTCAACCTTAGCGGTCCAAGAGACCCAGTACTTC; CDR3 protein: CASSSTLAVQETQYF
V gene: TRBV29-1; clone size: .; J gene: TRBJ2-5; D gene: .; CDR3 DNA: TGCAGCGTTGAATTGGTTACGGCGGAAGAGACCCAGTACTTC; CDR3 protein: CSVELVTAEETQYF
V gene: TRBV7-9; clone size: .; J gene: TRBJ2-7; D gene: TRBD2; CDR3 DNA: TGTGCCAGCAGCACTAGCGCCATCTCCTACGAGCAGTACTTC; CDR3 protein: CASSTSAISYEQYF
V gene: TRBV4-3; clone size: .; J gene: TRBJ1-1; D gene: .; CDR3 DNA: TGCGCCAGCAGCCAAGAGATTTTGGGGATAAACACTGAAGCTTTCTTT; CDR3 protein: CASSQEILGINTEAFF
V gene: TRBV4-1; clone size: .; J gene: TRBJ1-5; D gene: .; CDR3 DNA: TGCGCCAGCAGCCTAAGAAGTAACCCGGGGAGCAATCAGCCCCAGCATTTT; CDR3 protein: CASSLRSNPGSNQPQHF
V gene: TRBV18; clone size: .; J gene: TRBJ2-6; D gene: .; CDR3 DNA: TGTGCCAGCTCACCCACCCTCGGGACCGACAGCTCTGGGGCCAACGTCCTGACTTTC; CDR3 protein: CASSPTLGTDSSGANVLTF
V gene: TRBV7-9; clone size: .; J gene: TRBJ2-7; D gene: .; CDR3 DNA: TGTGCCAGCAGCTTGAACACAGGGTTGAAGGCCTACGAGCAGTACTTC; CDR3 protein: CASSLNTGLKAYEQYF
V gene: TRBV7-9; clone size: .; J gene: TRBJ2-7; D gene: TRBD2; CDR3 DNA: TGTGCCAGCAGCTTATCGACCGGGTTGGGACTAGAACACTTC; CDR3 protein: CASSLSTGLGLEHF
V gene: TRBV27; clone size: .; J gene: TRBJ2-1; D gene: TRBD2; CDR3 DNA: TGTGCCAGCAGTTTAGAACTAGCGGACGGCAATGAGCAGTTCTTC; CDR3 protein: CASSLELADGNEQFF
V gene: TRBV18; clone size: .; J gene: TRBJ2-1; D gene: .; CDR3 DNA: TGTGCCAGCTCACCGGGCCTCGCCAATGAGCAGTTCTTC; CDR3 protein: CASSPGLANEQFF
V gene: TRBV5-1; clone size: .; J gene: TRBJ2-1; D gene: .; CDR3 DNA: TGCGCCAGCAAACAAATAGCGGTAAACTACAATGAGCAGTTCTTC; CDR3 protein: CASKQIAVNYNEQFF
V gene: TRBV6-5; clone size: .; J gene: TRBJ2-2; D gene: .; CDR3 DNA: TGTGCCAGCAGTTACTCTAGGAGGCCCGGGGAGCTGTTTTTT; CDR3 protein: CASSYSRRPGELFF
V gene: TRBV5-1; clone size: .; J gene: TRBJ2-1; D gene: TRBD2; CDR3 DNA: TGCGCCAGCAGCCCGACTAGCGGGAGTTGGGATGAGCAGTTCTTC; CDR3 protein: CASSPTSGSWDEQFF
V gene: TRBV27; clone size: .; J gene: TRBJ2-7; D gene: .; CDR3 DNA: TGTGCCAGCAAGGTGTCCGGGACACAAAGTTACGAGCAGTACTTC; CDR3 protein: CASKVSGTQSYEQYF
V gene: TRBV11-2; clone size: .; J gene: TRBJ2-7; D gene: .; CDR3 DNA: TGTGCCAGCAGCCTCATTAGCAGGGTCCACGAGCAGTACTTC; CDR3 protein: CASSLISRVHEQYF
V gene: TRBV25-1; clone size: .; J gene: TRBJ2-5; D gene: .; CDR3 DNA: TGTGCCAGCAGTGAACTTCGAGGGGGAGAGACCCAGTACTTC; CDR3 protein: CASSELRGGETQYF
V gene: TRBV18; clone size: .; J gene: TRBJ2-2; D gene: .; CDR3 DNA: TGTGCCAGCTCACCACCCCCACAGGGGAGGTGGACCGGGGAGCTGTTTTTT; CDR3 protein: CASSPPPQGRWTGELFF
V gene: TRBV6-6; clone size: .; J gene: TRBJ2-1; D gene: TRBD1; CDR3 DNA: TGTGCCAGCAGCACTGACAGGGGGGAGTTCTTC; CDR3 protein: CASSTDRGEFF
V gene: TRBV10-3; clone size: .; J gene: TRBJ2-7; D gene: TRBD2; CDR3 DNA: TGTGCCATCAGTGAAGCGGGAGGCTACGAGCAGTACTTC; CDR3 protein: CAISEAGGYEQYF
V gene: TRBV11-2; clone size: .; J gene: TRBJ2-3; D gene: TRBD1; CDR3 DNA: TGTGCCAGCAGCTTAGGAGAATGGGACAGGGGTATTGATACGCAGTATTTT; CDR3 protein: CASSLGEWDRGIDTQYF
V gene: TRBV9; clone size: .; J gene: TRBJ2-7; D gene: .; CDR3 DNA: TGTGCCAGCAGCGTCGGGACGGCAACGTTTGGTCTCGAGCAGTACTTC; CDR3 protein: CASSVGTATFGLEQYF
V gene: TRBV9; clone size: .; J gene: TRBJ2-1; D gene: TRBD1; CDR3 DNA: TGTGCCAGCAGCGGCGGGACAGGGGGCCCCAATGAGCAGTTCTTC; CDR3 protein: CASSGGTGGPNEQFF
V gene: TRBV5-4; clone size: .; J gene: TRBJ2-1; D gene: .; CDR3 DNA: TGTGCCAGCAGCAATGACAGGGAGGGTGAGCAGTTCTTC; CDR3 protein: CASSNDREGEQFF
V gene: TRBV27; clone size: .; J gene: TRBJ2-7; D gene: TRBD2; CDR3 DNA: TGTGCCAGCAGATTAGCGGGAGCGCTTGTCGAGCAGTACTTC; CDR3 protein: CASRLAGALVEQYF
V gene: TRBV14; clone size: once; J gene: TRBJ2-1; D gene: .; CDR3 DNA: TGTGCCAGCAGCCAACAGGGGACCTTCTCCTACAATGAGCAGTTCTTC; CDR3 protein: CASSQQGTFSYNEQFF
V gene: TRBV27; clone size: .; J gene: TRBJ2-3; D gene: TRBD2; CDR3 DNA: TGTGCCAGCAGTCCCCTAGGGAGCGGGGGCACAGATACGCAGTATTTT; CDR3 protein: CASSPLGSGGTDTQYF
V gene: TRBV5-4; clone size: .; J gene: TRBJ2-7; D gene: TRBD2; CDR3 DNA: TGTGCCAGCAGCTCCCCGGGAGGCCCCCCCTACGAGCAGTACTTC; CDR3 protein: CASSSPGGPPYEQYF
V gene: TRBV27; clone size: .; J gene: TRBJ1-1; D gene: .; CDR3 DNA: TGTGCCAGCAGTTTAATAGGACCTGTTGAAGCTTTCTTT; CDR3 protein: CASSLIGPVEAFF
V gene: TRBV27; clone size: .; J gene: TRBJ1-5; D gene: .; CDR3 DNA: TGTGCCAGCAGTTTAAGCAGTAGCAATCAGCCCCAGCATTTT; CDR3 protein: CASSLSSSNQPQHF
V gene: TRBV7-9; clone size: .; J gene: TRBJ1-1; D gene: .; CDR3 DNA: TGTGCCAGCACCCCCCCTGGGGTCACTGAAGCTTTCTTT; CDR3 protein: CASTPPGVTEAFF
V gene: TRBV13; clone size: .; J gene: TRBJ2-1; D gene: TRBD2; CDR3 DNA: TGTGCCAGCAGTCGGCTAGCGGGAGACTACAATGAGCAGTTCTTC; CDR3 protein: CASSRLAGDYNEQFF
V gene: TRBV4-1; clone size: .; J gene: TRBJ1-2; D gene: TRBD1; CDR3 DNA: TGCGCCAGCAGAACCGGGACAGGGGTTAACTATGGCTACACCTTC; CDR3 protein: CASRTGTGVNYGYTF
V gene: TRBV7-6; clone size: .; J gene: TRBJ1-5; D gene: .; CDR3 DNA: TGTGCCAGCAGCTTAGCTTCTCTCCGGGACGGTAATCAGCCCCAGCATTTT; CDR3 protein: CASSLASLRDGNQPQHF
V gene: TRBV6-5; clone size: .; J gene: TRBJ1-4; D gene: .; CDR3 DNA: TGTGCCAGCAGTTACTCGACAGGTGAAAATGAAAAACTGTTTTTT; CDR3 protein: CASSYSTGENEKLFF
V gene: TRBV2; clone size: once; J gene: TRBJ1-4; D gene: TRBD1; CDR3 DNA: TGTGCCAGCAGGGCGGACAGGGTCGGTTCGACTAATGAAAAACTGTTTTTT; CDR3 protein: CASRADRVGSTNEKLFF
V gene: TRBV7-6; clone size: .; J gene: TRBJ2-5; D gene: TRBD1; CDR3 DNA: TGTGCCAGCAGCTTAGAGCCGGGACAGGGAGAGACCCAGTACTTC; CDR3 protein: CASSLEPGQGETQYF
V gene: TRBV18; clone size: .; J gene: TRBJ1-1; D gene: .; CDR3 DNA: TGTGCCAGCTCACCACCAAACAACGCTGAAGCTTTCTTT; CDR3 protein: CASSPPNNAEAFF
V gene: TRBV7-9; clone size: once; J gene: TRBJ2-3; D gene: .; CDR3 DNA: TGTGCCAGCAGCCCGCCCCCGACATTTAGCACAGATACGCAGTATTTT; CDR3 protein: CASSPPPTFSTDTQYF
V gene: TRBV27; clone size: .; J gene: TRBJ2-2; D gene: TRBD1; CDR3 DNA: TGTGCCAGCAGTCCCGGGACAGGGATAGGCACCGGGGAGCTGTTTTTT; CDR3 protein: CASSPGTGIGTGELFF
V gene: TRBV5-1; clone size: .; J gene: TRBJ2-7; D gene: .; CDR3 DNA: TGCGCCAGCAGTTACCGAACAGGGAGCTACGAGCAGTACTTC; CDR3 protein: CASSYRTGSYEQYF
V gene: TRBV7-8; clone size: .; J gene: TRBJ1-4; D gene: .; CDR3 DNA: TGTGCCAGCAGCTTAGGCCCAGGGTTGGTTCCTAATGAAAAACTGTTTTTT; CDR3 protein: CASSLGPGLVPNEKLFF
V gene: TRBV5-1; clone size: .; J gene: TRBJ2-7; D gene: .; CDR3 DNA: TGCGCCAGCAGCTTGTTCGTAGGAGCGTACGAGCAGTACTTC; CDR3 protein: CASSLFVGAYEQYF
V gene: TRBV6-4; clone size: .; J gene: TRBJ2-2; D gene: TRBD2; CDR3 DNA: TGTGCCAGCAGTGACTCGAAGGTCCCCAGCGGGAGGGCCCCCGGGGAGCTGTTTTTT; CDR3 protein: CASSDSKVPSGRAPGELFF
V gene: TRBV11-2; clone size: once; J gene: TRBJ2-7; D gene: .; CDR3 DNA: TGTGCCAGCAGCTTATACGGGTTCTACGAGCAGTACTTC; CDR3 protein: CASSLYGFYEQYF
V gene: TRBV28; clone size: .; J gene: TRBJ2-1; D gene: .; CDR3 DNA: TGTGCCAGCAGTCGGGACAAGGCAGCCTCCTACAATGAGCAGTTCTTC; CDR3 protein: CASSRDKAASYNEQFF
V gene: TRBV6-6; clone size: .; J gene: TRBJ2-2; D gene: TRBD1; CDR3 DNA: TGTGCCAGCAGGATAACCGGGACAGGGGCGGCCGGGGAGCTGTTTTTT; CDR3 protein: CASRITGTGAAGELFF
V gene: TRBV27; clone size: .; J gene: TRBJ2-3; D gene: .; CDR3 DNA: TGTGCCAGCAGCCAGGTAGGGGATACGCAGTATTTT; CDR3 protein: CASSQVGDTQYF
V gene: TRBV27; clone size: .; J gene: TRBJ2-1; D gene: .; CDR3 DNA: TGTGCCAGCAGTTCAGCCCTCAGACCCTGGGGGGATGAGCAGTTCTTC; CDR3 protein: CASSSALRPWGDEQFF
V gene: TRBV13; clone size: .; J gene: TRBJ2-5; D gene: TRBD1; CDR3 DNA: TGTGCCAGCAGCTCGAGGGGGCTGGAGACCCAGTACTTC; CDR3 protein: CASSSRGLETQYF
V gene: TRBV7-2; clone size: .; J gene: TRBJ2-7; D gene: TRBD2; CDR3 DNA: TGTGCCAGCAGCTTAGTCGGCCTAGCGGGAACCTCCTACGAGCAGTACTTC; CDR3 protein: CASSLVGLAGTSYEQYF
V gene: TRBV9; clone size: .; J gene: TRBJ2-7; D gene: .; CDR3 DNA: TGTGCCAGCAGCCTCCAAGGACAAGGCTACGAGCAGTACTTC; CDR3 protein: CASSLQGQGYEQYF